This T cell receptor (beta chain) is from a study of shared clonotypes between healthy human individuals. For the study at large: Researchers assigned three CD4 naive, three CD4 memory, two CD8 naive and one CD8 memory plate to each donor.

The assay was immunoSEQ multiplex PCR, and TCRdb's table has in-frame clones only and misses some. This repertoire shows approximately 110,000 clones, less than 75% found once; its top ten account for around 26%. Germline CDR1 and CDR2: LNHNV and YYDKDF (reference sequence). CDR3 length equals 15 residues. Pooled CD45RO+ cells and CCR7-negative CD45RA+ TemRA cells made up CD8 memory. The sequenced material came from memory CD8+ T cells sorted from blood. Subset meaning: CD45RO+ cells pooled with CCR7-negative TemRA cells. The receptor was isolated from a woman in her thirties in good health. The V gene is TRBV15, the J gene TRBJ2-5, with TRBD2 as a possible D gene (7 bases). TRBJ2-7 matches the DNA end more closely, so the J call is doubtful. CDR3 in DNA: TGTGCCACCAGCAGAGATAGGGGGGGCGCGTCCGAGCAGTACTTC. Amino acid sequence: CATSRDRGGASEQYF.